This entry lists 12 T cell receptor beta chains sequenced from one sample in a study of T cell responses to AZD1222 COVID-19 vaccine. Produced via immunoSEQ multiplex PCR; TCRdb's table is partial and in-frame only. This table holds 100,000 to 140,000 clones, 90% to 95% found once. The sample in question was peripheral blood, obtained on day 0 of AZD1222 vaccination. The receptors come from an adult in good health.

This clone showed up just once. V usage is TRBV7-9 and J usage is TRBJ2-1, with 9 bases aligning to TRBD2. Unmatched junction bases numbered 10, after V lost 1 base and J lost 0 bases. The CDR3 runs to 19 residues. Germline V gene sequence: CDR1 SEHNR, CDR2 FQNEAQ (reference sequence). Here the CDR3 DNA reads TGTGCCAGCAGCTTAGAGGGGTTAGCGGGGGCACCCTCCTACAATGAGCAGTTCTTC. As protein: CASSLEGLAGAPSYNEQFF.

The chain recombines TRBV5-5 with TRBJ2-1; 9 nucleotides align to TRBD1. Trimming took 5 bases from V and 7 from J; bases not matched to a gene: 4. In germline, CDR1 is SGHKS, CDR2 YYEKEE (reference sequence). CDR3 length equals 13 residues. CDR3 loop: CASRQTGGNEQFF. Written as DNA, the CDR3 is TGTGCCAGCAGACAGACAGGGGGTAATGAGCAGTTCTTC. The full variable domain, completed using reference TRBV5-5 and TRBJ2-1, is DAGVTQSPTHLIKTRGQQVTLRCSPISGHKSVSWYQQVLGQGPQFIFQYYEKEERGRGNFPDRFSARQFPNYSSELNVNALLLGDSALYLCASRQTGGNEQFFGPGTRLTVL.

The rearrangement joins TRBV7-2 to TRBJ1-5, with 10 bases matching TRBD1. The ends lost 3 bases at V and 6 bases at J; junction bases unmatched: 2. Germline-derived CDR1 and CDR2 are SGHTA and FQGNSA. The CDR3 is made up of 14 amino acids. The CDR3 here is CASSFGQGVQPQHF. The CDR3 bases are TGTGCCAGCAGCTTTGGACAGGGGGTTCAGCCCCAGCATTTT.

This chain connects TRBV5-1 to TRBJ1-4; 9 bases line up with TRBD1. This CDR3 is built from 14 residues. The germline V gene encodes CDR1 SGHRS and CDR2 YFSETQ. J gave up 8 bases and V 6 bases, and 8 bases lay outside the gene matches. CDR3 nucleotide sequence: TGCGCCAGCACCTACGGGACAGGGCCAGAAAAACTGTTTTTT. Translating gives CASTYGTGPEKLFF.

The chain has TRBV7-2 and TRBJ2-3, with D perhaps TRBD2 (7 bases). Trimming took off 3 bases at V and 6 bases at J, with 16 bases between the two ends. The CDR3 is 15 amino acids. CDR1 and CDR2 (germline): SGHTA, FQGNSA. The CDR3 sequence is CASSFRPGGGDTQYF. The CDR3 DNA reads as TGTGCCAGCAGCTTCAGACCGGGGGGCGGGGATACGCAGTATTTT. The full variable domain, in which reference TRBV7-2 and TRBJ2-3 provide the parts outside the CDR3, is GAGVSQSPSNKVTEKGKDVELRCDPISGHTALYWYRQSLGQGLEFLIYFQGNSAPDKSGLPSDRFSAERTGGSVSTLTIQRTQQEDSAVYLCASSFRPGGGDTQYFGPGTRLTVL.

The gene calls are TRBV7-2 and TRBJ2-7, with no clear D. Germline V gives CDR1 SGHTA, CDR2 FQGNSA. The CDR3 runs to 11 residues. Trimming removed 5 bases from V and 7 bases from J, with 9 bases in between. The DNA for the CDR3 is TGTGCCAGCAGCCTATCTGGTGAGCAGTACTTC. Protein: CASSLSGEQYF.

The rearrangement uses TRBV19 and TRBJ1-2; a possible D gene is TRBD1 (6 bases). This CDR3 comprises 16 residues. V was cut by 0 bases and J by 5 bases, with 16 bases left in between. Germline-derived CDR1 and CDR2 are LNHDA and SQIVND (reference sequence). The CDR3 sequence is CASSIDLAGVRYGYTF. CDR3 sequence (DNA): TGTGCCAGTAGTATAGATCTGGCAGGGGTGAGGTATGGCTACACCTTC.

The CDR3 protein is CASGRTGENSPLHF. The DNA for the CDR3 is TGTGCCAGCGGACGGACGGGAGAAAATTCACCCCTCCACTTT. The chain carries TRBV9 and TRBJ1-6, with D uncertain. V lost 7 bases, J lost 7 bases, and 15 bases lay in between. This CDR3 contains 14 residues. Germline values: CDR1 SGDLS, CDR2 YYNGEE.

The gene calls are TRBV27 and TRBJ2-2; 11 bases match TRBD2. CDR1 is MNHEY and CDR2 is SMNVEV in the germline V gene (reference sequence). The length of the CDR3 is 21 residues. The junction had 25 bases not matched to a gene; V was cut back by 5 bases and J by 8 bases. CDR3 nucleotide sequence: TGTGCCAGCAGTACCCGCCCCGTCACCGTAGGGGTAGCGGGGGGGCGAGGGGAGCTGTTTTTT. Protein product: CASSTRPVTVGVAGGRGELFF.

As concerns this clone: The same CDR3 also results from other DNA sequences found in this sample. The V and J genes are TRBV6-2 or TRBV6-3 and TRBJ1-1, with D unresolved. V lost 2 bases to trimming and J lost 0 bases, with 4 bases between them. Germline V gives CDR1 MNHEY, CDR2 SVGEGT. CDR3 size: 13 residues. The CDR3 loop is CASSYTVNTEAFF. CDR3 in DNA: TGTGCCAGCAGTTACACGGTGAACACTGAAGCTTTCTTT.

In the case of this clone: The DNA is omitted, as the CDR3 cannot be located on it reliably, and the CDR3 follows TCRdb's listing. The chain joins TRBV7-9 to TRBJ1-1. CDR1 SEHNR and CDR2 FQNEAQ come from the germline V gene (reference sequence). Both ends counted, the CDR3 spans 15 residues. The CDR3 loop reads CASSFWRGGETEAFF.

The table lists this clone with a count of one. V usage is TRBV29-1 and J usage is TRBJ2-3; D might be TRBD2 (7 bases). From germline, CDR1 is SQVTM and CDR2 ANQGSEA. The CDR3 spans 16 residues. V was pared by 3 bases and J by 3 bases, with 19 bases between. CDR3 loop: CSVDRPGRGGTDTQYF. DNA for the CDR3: TGCAGCGTTGATCGTCCGGGTAGGGGGGGTACAGATACGCAGTATTTT.